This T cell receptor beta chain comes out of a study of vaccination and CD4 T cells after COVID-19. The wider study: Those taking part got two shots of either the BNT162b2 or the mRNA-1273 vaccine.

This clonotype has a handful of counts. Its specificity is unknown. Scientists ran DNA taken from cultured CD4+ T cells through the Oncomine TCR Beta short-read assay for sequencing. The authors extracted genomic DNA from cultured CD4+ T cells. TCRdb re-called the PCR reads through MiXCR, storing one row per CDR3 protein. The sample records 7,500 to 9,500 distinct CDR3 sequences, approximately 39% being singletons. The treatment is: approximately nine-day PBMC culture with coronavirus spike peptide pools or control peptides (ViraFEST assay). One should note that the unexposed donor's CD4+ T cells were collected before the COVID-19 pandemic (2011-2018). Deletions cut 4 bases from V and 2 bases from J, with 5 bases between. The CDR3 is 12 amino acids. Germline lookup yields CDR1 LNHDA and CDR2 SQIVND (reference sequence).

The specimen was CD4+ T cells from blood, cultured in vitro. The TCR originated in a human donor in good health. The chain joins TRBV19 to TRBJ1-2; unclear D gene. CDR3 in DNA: TGTGCCAGTAGTAGACTAAACTATGGCTACACCTTC. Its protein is CASSRLNYGYTF.